The sequence of this T cell receptor beta chain was determined in a study of blood T cell repertoires in COVID-19. Looking at the study overall: Samples of COVID-19 (acute and convalescent) were obtained from the United States, Italy and Spain. Sample material is recorded as cDNA or gDNA derived from T cells, B-cell-depleted T cells, or PBMCs.

Per the study methods: It was from reference gene primer amplification that nucleated cell counts were estimated. TCRdb's table, derived via immunoSEQ multiplex PCR, lists solely in-frame clones and lacks some. D and trimming were read from the DNA, whereas the V and J calls and clone size are those reported in that table. The repertoire holds about 250,000 clones, 88% seen once, with about 3% in the top ten. The germline V and J ends were trimmed by 8 bases and 2 bases, with 15 bases remaining between them. Germline CDR1 reads SNHLY; CDR2 reads FYNNEI. This CDR3 is 14 amino acids long. All enrollees were about 18 to 90 years old and from 24 US areas.

The chain couples TRBV2 to TRBJ1-2; D not certain. This TCR came from a woman in her fifties or sixties who had recovered from COVID-19. Sequenced input: PBMCs or T cells enriched from blood (not recorded which). The CDR3 here is CASGGSDRNYGYTF. The CDR3 nucleotides are TGTGCCAGCGGAGGGTCGGATCGGAACTATGGCTACACCTTC.